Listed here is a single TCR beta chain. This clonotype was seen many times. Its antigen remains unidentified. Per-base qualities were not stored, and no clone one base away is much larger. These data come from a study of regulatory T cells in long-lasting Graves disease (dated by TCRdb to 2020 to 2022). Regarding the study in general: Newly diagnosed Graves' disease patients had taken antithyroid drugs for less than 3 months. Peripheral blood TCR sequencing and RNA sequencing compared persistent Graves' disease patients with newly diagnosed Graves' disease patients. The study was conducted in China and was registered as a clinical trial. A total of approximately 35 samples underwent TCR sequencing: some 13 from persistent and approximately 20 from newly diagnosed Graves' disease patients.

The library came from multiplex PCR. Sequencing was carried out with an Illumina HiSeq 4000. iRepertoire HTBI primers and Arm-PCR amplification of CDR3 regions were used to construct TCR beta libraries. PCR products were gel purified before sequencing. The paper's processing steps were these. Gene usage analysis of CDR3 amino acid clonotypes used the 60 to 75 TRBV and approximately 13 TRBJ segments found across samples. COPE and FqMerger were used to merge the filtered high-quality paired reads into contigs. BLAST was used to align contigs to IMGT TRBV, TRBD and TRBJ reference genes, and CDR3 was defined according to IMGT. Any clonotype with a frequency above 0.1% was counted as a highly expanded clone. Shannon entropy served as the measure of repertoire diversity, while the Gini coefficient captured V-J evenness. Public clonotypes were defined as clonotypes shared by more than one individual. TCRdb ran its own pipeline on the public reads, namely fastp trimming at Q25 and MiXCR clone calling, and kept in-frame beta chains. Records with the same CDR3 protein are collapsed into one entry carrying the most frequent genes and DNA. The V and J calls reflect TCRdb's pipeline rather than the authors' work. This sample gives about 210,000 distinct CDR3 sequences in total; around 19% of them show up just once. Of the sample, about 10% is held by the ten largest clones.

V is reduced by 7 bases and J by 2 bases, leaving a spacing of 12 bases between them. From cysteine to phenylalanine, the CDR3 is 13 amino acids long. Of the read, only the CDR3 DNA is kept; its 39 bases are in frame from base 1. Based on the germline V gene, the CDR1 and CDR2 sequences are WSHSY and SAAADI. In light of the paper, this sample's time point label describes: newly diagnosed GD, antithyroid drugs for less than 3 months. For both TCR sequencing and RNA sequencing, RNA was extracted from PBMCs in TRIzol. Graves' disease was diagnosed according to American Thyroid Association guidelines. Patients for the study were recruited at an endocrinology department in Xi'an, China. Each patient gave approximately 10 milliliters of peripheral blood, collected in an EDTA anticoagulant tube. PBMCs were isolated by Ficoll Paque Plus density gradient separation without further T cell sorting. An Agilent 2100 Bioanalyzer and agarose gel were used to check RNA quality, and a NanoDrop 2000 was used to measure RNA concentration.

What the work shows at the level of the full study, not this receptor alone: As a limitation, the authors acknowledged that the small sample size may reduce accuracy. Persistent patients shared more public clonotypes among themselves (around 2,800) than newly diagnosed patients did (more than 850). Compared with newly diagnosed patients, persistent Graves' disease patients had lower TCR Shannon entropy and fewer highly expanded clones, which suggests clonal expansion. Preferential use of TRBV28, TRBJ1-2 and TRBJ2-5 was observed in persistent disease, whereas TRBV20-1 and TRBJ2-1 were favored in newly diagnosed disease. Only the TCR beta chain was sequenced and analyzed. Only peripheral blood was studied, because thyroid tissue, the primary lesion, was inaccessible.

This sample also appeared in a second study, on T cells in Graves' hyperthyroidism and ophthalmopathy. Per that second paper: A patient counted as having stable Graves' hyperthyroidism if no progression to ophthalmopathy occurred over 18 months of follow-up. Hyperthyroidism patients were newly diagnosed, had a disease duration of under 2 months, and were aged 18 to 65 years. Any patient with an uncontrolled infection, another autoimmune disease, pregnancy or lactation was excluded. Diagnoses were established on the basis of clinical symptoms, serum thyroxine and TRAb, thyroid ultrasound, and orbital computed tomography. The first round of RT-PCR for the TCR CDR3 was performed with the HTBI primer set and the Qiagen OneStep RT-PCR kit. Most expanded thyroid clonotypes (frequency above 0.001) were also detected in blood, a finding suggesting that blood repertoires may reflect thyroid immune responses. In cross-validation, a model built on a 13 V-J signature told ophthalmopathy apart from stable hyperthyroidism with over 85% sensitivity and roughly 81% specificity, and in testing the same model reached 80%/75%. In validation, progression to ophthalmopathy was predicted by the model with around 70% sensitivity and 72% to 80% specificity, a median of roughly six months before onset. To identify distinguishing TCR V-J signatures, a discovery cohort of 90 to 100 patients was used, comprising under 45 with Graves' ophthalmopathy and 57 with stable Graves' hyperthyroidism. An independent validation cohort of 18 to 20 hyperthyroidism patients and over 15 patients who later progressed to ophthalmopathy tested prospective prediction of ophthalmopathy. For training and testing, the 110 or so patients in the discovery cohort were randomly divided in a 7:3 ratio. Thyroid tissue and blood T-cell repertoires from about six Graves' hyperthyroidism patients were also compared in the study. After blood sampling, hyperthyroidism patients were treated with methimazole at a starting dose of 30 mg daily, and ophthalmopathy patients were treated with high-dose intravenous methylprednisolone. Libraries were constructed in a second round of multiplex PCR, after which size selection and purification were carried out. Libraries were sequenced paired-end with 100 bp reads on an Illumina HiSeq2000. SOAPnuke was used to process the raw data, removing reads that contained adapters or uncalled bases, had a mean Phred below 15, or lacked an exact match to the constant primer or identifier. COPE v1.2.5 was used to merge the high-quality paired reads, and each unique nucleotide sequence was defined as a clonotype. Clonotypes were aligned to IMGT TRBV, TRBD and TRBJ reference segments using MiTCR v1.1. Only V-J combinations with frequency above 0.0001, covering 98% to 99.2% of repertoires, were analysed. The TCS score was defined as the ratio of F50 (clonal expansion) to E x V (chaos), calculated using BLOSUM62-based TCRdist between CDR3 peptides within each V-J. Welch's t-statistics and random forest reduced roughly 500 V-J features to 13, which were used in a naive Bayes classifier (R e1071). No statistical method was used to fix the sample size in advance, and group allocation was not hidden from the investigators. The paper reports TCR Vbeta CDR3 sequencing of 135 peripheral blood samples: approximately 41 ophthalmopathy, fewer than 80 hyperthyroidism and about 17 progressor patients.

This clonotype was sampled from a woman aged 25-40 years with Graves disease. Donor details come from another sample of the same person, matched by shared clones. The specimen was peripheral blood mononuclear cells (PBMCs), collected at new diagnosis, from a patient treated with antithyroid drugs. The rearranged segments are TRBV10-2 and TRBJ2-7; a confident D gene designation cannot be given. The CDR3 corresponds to CASTLGTTYEQYF. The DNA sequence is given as TGCGCCAGCACCCTGGGCACTACCTACGAGCAGTACTTC.